The rows below give T cell receptor beta chains drawn from one sample of a study of blood T cells in healthy people across ages. MiXCR, applied by TCRdb to the 5' RACE reads, yields one record per CDR3 protein. The profile shows 700,000 to 800,000 distinct CDR3 sequences, roughly two fifths of them singletons. Sequencing was carried out using blood. The receptors were gathered from a woman aged 55-70 years in good health. Each CDR3 is given with its conserved first and last residue. A D gene is named only where the DNA matches it firmly. Size is omitted from some rows. Given values are once, few, many or a class for expanded clones.

DNA | CDR3 | size | J | V | length | D
TGCGCCAGCGGATTAGCACCAGGCACAGATACGCAGTATTTT | CASGLAPGTDTQYF | few | TRBJ2-3 | TRBV5-1 | 14 | .
TGTGCCAGCAGCCAAGATGGACTAGCGTTGGCAGATACGCAGTATTTT | CASSQDGLALADTQYF | few | TRBJ2-3 | TRBV14 | 16 | TRBD2
TGCAGTGCAAGCGGGACGCAAGCTTATAATTCACCCCTCCACTTT | CSASGTQAYNSPLHF | . | TRBJ1-6 | TRBV20-1 | 15 | .
TGTGCCAGCAGCCCAAGGACAGGGAGCGGCTACACCTTC | CASSPRTGSGYTF | few | TRBJ1-2 | TRBV7-9 | 13 | TRBD1
TGCAGTGCCAGCTCGTCTATCTATGGCTACACCTTC | CSASSSIYGYTF | many | TRBJ1-2 | TRBV20-1 | 12 | .
TGTGCCAGCAGCTACGCCGGGACTAGCGGGAGGGCCGGGACAGATACGCAGTATTTT | CASSYAGTSGRAGTDTQYF | few | TRBJ2-3 | TRBV9 | 19 | TRBD2
TGTGCCAGCAGCCAAGATCCCTCCAGGGACAGCTATGGCTACACCTTC | CASSQDPSRDSYGYTF | . | TRBJ1-2 | TRBV14 | 16 | TRBD1
TGTGCCAGCAGTCGAGAACAGGGGGCCAATCAGCCCCAGCATTTT | CASSREQGANQPQHF | once | TRBJ1-5 | TRBV2 | 15 | TRBD1
TGTGCCATCAGTGAGTGGGCGGGTCCCTACAATGAGCAGTTCTTC | CAISEWAGPYNEQFF | many | TRBJ2-1 | TRBV10-3 | 15 | .
TGTGCCAGCAGCCCCCGGACTAGCGGGGGGGACAGAGATACGCAGTATTTT | CASSPRTSGGDRDTQYF | once | TRBJ2-3 | TRBV7-6 | 17 | TRBD2
TGTGCCAGCAGCTTAGGGACTAGTCGGCAGTTCTTC | CASSLGTSRQFF | . | TRBJ2-1 | TRBV7-9 | 12 | TRBD2
TGTGCCAGCAGTGCTCGGCGGGAGTCTCGGAACGAGCAGTACTTC | CASSARRESRNEQYF | few | TRBJ2-7 | TRBV6-1 | 15 | TRBD2
TGTGCCAGCAGCTTAGCAGGCGGCAGGACTAGCTGGGCGCAGTATTTT | CASSLAGGRTSWAQYF | . | TRBJ2-3 | TRBV7-6 | 16 | TRBD2
TGTGCCGTAAAGCTGGCCTACGAGCGGTACTTC | CAVKLAYERYF | . | TRBJ2-4 | TRBV6-6 | 11 | .
TGTGCCAGCTCATCTGACAACAGGGTGGCCTATGGCTACACCTTC | CASSSDNRVAYGYTF | few | TRBJ1-2 | TRBV18 | 15 | .